The 17 T cell receptor beta chains listed next were all sequenced from one sample in a study of blood T cell repertoires in COVID-19. Here immunoSEQ multiplex PCR was the method, and the copy in TCRdb shows in-frame clones only, minus some. The table includes 250,000 to 350,000 clones, 80% to 90% detected once. The material sequenced was peripheral blood. Receptors originate from a woman in her fifties or sixties with acute or convalescent COVID-19.

The genes are TRBV27 and TRBJ1-2; 7 bases agree with TRBD1. Trimming cost V 6 bases and J 3 bases; bases outside gene matches: 4. Germline V gives CDR1 MNHEY, CDR2 SMNVEV (reference sequence). The CDR3 extends over 13 amino acids. CDR3 residues: CASRGDSHYGYTF. As DNA, the CDR3 is TGTGCCAGCAGGGGGGACAGTCACTATGGCTACACCTTC.

The chain has TRBV20-1 and TRBJ2-3; TRBD1 agrees at 7 bases. With V trimmed by 3 bases and J by 1 base, 4 bases remained unmatched. The CDR3 spans 14 residues. Germline loops: CDR1 DFQATT, CDR2 SNEGSKA (reference sequence). The DNA for the CDR3 is TGCAGTGCTAGTAAAGGACAGGGCACAGATACGCAGTATTTT. Translation: CSASKGQGTDTQYF.

The chain carries TRBV7-3 and TRBJ2-3, with 10 bases identical to TRBD1. The length of the CDR3 is 14 residues. Trimming cost V 4 bases and J 3 bases; bases outside gene matches: 1. Germline-derived CDR1 and CDR2 are SGHTA and FQGTGA. This CDR3 reads CASSWTGGTDTQYF. The CDR3 nucleotides are TGTGCCAGCAGCTGGACAGGGGGAACAGATACGCAGTATTTT.

The CDR3 DNA sequence: TGTGCCAGCAGCCCAAGACAGGGCGACACAGATACGCAGTATTTT. This codes for CASSPRQGDTDTQYF. The chain joins TRBV9 to TRBJ2-3; 7 bases map to TRBD1. This CDR3 spans 15 amino acids. V shed 4 bases and J 2 bases; nucleotides not matched to a gene: 7. Germline CDR1 SGDLS, CDR2 YYNGEE.

This clone was found once. The V and J genes are TRBV5-6 and TRBJ2-1; 12 bases fit TRBD2. J lost 4 bases, V lost 2 bases, and 1 base had no gene match. The germline V gene encodes CDR1 SGHDT and CDR2 YYEEEE. This CDR3 comprises 15 residues. The DNA of the CDR3 is TGTGCCAGCAGCTTCGGACTAGCGGGGTACAATGAGCAGTTCTTC. Translating gives CASSFGLAGYNEQFF.

The rearrangement uses TRBV6-6 and TRBJ2-2; no clear D. Germline loops: CDR1 MNHNY, CDR2 SVGAGI (reference sequence). The V end was cut by 3 bases, the J end by 5 bases, with 13 bases between. The CDR3 runs 15 residues. The CDR3 here is CASSYQQPLTGELFF. Written as DNA, the CDR3 is TGTGCCAGCAGTTATCAACAGCCTTTAACCGGGGAGCTGTTTTTT.

The rearrangement joins TRBV2 to TRBJ1-5, with a weak D call TRBD1 (5 bases). Germline V CDR1 and CDR2: SNHLY, FYNNEI. The CDR3 consists of 15 residues. V was clipped by 5 bases and J by 0 bases, with 11 bases between them. In DNA, the CDR3 is TGTGCCAGCAGTATCAGGGTTAATAGCAATCAGCCCCAGCATTTT. Protein sequence: CASSIRVNSNQPQHF.

The genes are TRBV5-1 and TRBJ2-1, with 14 bases identical to TRBD2. Germline lookup yields CDR1 SGHRS and CDR2 YFSETQ. This CDR3 is built from 16 residues. V gave up 5 bases and J gave up 7 bases; unmatched junction bases: 8. The CDR3 DNA sequence: TGCGCCAGCAGACATCGACTAGCGGGGGGGCAGAATGAGCAGTTCTTC. Amino acid sequence: CASRHRLAGGQNEQFF.

The V and J genes are TRBV5-6 and TRBJ2-1, with D hard to call. The CDR3 is 15 amino acids. Germline CDR1 reads SGHDT; CDR2 reads YYEEEE. Deletions cut 4 bases from V and 7 bases from J, with 18 bases between. Here the CDR3 DNA reads TGTGCCAGCAGCGGAGCGCTTAGGTCCTCGAATGAGCAGTTCTTC. Amino acids: CASSGALRSSNEQFF.

This chain uses TRBV27 with TRBJ2-5; 7 bases map to TRBD1. From germline, CDR1 is MNHEY and CDR2 SMNVEV (reference sequence). V trimming: 8 bases; J trimming: 1 base; junction bases outside the gene matches: 1. The CDR3 extends over 12 amino acids. CDR3: CASGTVQETQYF. In nucleotides, the CDR3 is TGTGCCAGCGGGACAGTCCAAGAGACCCAGTACTTC.

The rearrangement links TRBV24-1 to TRBJ2-1; possibly TRBD2 for D (6 bases). The CDR3 loop spans 14 amino acids. The V and J ends lost 5 bases and 7 bases respectively, with 14 bases between them. Looked up from germline, CDR1 is KGHDR and CDR2 is SFDVKD. The DNA for the CDR3 is TGTGCCACCAGTGTAGGCGGGGTGACGAATGAGCAGTTCTTC. Translation gives CATSVGGVTNEQFF.

This rearrangement joins TRBV19 to TRBJ2-2; 14 nucleotides agree with TRBD2. CDR3 length: 21 residues. V lost 5 bases to trimming and J lost 6 bases; unmatched junction nucleotides: 20. Germline assignment: CDR1 LNHDA and CDR2 SQIVND (reference sequence). CDR3 coding DNA: TGTGCCAGTAGTTCGCACAATCCGGGACTAGCGGGGGCGCCTGGCTCCGGGGAGCTGTTTTTT. Amino acid sequence: CASSSHNPGLAGAPGSGELFF. Looking up the rest from reference TRBV19 and TRBJ2-2 gives the full variable domain: DGGITQSPKYLFRKEGQNVTLSCEQNLNHDAMYWYRQDPGQGLRLIYYSQIVNDFQKGDIAEGYSVSREKKESFPLTVTSAQKNPTAFYLCASSSHNPGLAGAPGSGELFFGEGSRLTVL.

V usage is TRBV4-2 and J usage is TRBJ1-5, with D tentatively TRBD1 (5 bases). The germline V gene encodes CDR1 LGHNA and CDR2 YNFKEQ. The length of the CDR3 is 13 residues. V shed 1 base and J shed 5 bases, with 6 bases lying between them. In nucleotides, the CDR3 is TGTGCCAGCAGCCAAGCCAGGGATCAGCCCCAGCATTTT. Protein product: CASSQARDQPQHF.

The chain is built from TRBV5-1 and TRBJ2-7, with 8 bases aligning to TRBD1. The germline V gene encodes CDR1 SGHRS and CDR2 YFSETQ. Trimming cost V 2 bases and J 5 bases; bases outside gene matches: 6. The CDR3 length is 14 residues. CDR3 nucleotides: TGCGCCAGCAGCTTCTCGGGACAGGAGGACGAGCAGTACTTC. It specifies CASSFSGQEDEQYF. Full variable domain (remainder filled in from reference TRBV5-1 and TRBJ2-7): KAGVTQTPRYLIKTRGQQVTLSCSPISGHRSVSWYQQTPGQGLQFLFEYFSETQRNKGNFPGRFSGRQFSNSRSEMNVSTLELGDSALYLCASSFSGQEDEQYFGPGTRLTVT.

With regard to this clone: Different DNA sequences within this sample yield the same CDR3. The CDR3 nucleotides are TGTGCCAGCAGTTTAGGGGAGAGGGAGCAGTTCTTC. This sequence encodes CASSLGEREQFF. The chain carries TRBV12-3 or TRBV12-4 and TRBJ2-1; a possible D gene is TRBD2 (5 bases). Trimming shortened V by 1 base and J by 10 bases, and 8 bases separated the two germline ends. The CDR3 is made up of 12 amino acids.

This chain uses TRBV19 with TRBJ1-1; D is unclear. The CDR3 is 14 residues long. Germline CDR1 reads LNHDA; CDR2 reads SQIVND (reference sequence). Trimming left V 3 bases short and J 6 bases short, with 14 bases between. The CDR3 is CASSIEAPRAEAFF. The DNA of the CDR3 is TGTGCCAGTAGTATCGAGGCGCCGAGGGCTGAAGCTTTCTTT. The variable domain in full, with the rest retrieved from reference TRBV19 and TRBJ1-1, is DGGITQSPKYLFRKEGQNVTLSCEQNLNHDAMYWYRQDPGQGLRLIYYSQIVNDFQKGDIAEGYSVSREKKESFPLTVTSAQKNPTAFYLCASSIEAPRAEAFFGQGTRLTVV.

The chain recombines TRBV30 with TRBJ1-6, with D maybe TRBD1 (5 bases). In germline, CDR1 is GTSNPN, CDR2 SVGIG (reference sequence). The CDR3 has 22 residues. V was shortened by 2 bases and J by 0 bases, with 29 bases between the two germline ends. Here the CDR3 DNA reads TGTGCCTGGAGTCCGCTCCGGGCAGGGAGGTTGTCGGATAGCTCCTATAATTCACCCCTCCACTTT. This sequence encodes CAWSPLRAGRLSDSSYNSPLHF. Together with reference TRBV30 and TRBJ1-6, the CDR3 gives the full variable domain: SQTIHQWPATLVQPVGSPLSLECTVEGTSNPNLYWYRQAAGRGLQLLFYSVGIGQISSEVPQNLSASRPQDRQFILSSKKLLLSDSGFYLCAWSPLRAGRLSDSSYNSPLHFGNGTRLTVT.